This T cell receptor beta chain was found in a study of T cell repertoires in cytomegalovirus infection. Germline CDR1 reads PRHDT; CDR2 reads FYEKMQ (reference sequence). This CDR3 is 15 amino acids long. V lost 4 bases and J lost 5; bases outside the gene matches: 6. TCRdb reprocessed the reads with MiXCR, giving one entry per CDR3 protein. The sample lists about 500,000 distinct CDR3 sequences, about 33% occurring once. Details on this clonotype: Its antigen remains unknown.

This specimen was cultured PBMCs, taken from culture after CMV antigen stimulation. This TCR came from a human donor in good health (CMV status not recorded). Some clones in this sample may be carry-over from other donors' samples. This chain links TRBV13 with TRBJ2-3, with 10 nucleotides matching TRBD1. CDR3 protein: CASSSGQGGQDTQYF. The CDR3 bases are TGTGCCAGCAGCTCAGGACAGGGGGGTCAAGATACGCAGTATTTT.